These 14 T cell receptor beta chains were sequenced from one sample in a study of identical twins. From the 5' RACE reads, TCRdb called clonotypes with MiXCR, one entry per CDR3 protein. In the table there are about 470,000 distinct CDR3 sequences, 24% of which are singletons. The sample was also reused in another study, on T cells expressing NK-cell markers.

The sample consisted of CD4+ T cells sorted from blood. These receptors came from a woman under 30 in good health.

This clonotype was seen a handful of times. One end of the junction varies from germline; a read error may be responsible. The rearrangement joins TRBV12-3 or TRBV12-4 to TRBJ2-1, with D unresolved. CDR3 length: 9 amino acids. CDR3 protein: CASSLAAVF. The CDR3 coding sequence is TGTGCCAGCAGTTTAGCTGCGGTCTTC.

This clonotype has ten or more counts. The chain carries TRBV18 and TRBJ1-1, with D possibly being TRBD1 (5 bases). The CDR3 length is 13 residues. Trimming removed 6 bases at V and 4 bases at J, with 12 bases between. Germline CDR1 reads KGHSH; CDR2 reads LQKENI. CDR3 sequence (DNA): TGTGCCAGCTCGCAGGGCGCGCGCACTGAAGCTTTCTTT. Translated, it gives CASSQGARTEAFF.

This clonotype was found a few times. This rearrangement joins TRBV16 to TRBJ1-6; D perhaps matches TRBD1 (5 bases). The CDR3 has 16 amino acids. Trimming removed 0 bases from V and 10 bases from J, with 16 bases in between. CDR1 and CDR2 (germline): KGHSY, FQNENV. CDR3 nucleotides: TGTGCCAGCAGCCAATCGAGGGGAGGGATTCGCTCACCCCTCCACTTT. It translates to CASSQSRGGIRSPLHF.

A note on this clonotype: Given a much more abundant clone one base away, this may be a read error. The chain combines TRBV11-2 with TRBJ1-1, with a tentative D call TRBD1 (5 bases). Germline V lookup: CDR1 SGHAT, CDR2 FQNNGV. The length of the CDR3 is 13 residues. The CDR3 DNA reads as TGTGCCAGCAGCTCAGGGTTGGGCACTGTAGCTTTCTTT. Its protein is CASSSGLGTVAFF.

This clonotype was detected ten times or more. This chain joins TRBV29-1 and TRBJ2-5; no reliable D call. Trimming removed 3 bases from V and 5 bases from J, with 10 bases in between. The germline V gene has CDR1 SQVTM and CDR2 ANQGSEA. The CDR3 loop spans 12 amino acids. Written as DNA, the CDR3 is TGCAGCGTTGAGGCGGTCGGGGAGACCCAGTACTTC. Protein: CSVEAVGETQYF.

J is TRBJ2-7 and V is TRBV7-8; no reliable D call. The V gene's germline CDR1 is SGHVS and CDR2 FQNEAQ. CDR3 size: 13 residues. V lost 1 base to trimming and J lost 6 bases, with 10 bases between them. The CDR3 loop is CASSLGFKGEQYF. The CDR3 nucleotides are TGTGCCAGCAGCTTAGGGTTCAAGGGCGAGCAGTACTTC.

This clonotype was picked up many times. V usage is TRBV5-1 and J usage is TRBJ1-2; 9 nucleotides line up with TRBD1. The trim removed 3 bases at V and 4 bases at J, leaving 1 base unmatched. CDR1 is SGHRS, CDR2 YFSETQ, per germline. The CDR3 consists of 13 residues. Written as DNA, the CDR3 is TGCGCCAGCAGCTCGACAGGGGGCTATGGCTACACCTTC. This gives the protein CASSSTGGYGYTF.

This clonotype was detected only a few times. The rearrangement uses TRBV12-3 or TRBV12-4 and TRBJ2-5; no firm D call. This CDR3 region has 10 residues. The V and J ends lost 5 bases and 8 bases respectively, with 6 bases between them. In DNA, the CDR3 is TGTGCCAGCAGTCGTCATACCCAGTACTTC. Its translation: CASSRHTQYF.

This clonotype has a count of ten or more. The chain links TRBV5-1 to TRBJ2-3; D is ambiguous. The CDR3 has 14 amino acids. The V and J ends lost 0 bases and 1 base respectively, with 6 bases between them. Germline CDR1 and CDR2: SGHRS and YFSETQ. Here the CDR3 reads CASSLESGTDTQYF. CDR3 coding DNA: TGCGCCAGCAGCTTGGAATCGGGCACAGATACGCAGTATTTT.

The V call is TRBV15, the J call TRBJ2-5, with D possibly being TRBD1 or TRBD2 (5 bases each). The CDR3 totals 15 residues. The germline gives CDR1 LNHNV, CDR2 YYDKDF (reference sequence). V gave up 0 bases and J gave up 1 base, with 9 bases separating them. The CDR3 bases are TGTGCCACCAGCAGAGAGAGGGGACCCCAAGAGACCCAGTACTTC. This sequence encodes CATSRERGPQETQYF.

This clonotype was seen more than once but under ten times. The chain recombines TRBV20-1 with TRBJ2-7; TRBD2 aligns across 10 bases. Germline CDR1 and CDR2: DFQATT and SNEGSKA (reference sequence). The CDR3 covers 14 residues. With 5 bases clipped from V and 6 bases from J, the junction kept 10 bases outside the gene matches. The CDR3 DNA follows: TGCAGTGCTCCCGACCTAGCGGGAGTCGGCGAGCAGTACTTC. It is translated as CSAPDLAGVGEQYF.

This clonotype was seen a handful of times. The chain links TRBV20-1 to TRBJ2-3; no reliable D call. CDR1 DFQATT and CDR2 SNEGSKA come from the germline V gene (reference sequence). Trimming stripped 3 bases from V and 7 bases from J, with 26 bases between. The length of the CDR3 is 17 residues. CDR3 sequence (DNA): TGCAGTGCTAGCCCACTCCCCCCCAGCGCGGTCATACATACGCAGTATTTT. Translated: CSASPLPPSAVIHTQYF.

In this sample, this clonotype turned up a few times. The genes are TRBV20-1 and TRBJ2-1; 10 bases line up with TRBD2. After removal of 0 bases from V and 4 bases from J, the junction contained 6 bases not matched to a gene. This CDR3 spans 16 amino acids. Germline V gene sequence: CDR1 DFQATT, CDR2 SNEGSKA (reference sequence). The CDR3 DNA is TGCAGTGCTAGAGATCCGTCTAGCGGGGGTTACAATGAGCAGTTCTTC. As protein: CSARDPSSGGYNEQFF.

This chain joins TRBV6-2 or TRBV6-3 and TRBJ2-5; 7 nucleotides match TRBD2. V lost 11 bases and J lost 2; bases outside the gene matches: 8. CDR3 size: 13 residues. Germline V gives CDR1 MNHEY, CDR2 SVGEGT. CDR3 protein: CAGRLAPQETQYF. In DNA form, the CDR3 reads TGTGCCGGAAGACTAGCCCCTCAAGAGACCCAGTACTTC.